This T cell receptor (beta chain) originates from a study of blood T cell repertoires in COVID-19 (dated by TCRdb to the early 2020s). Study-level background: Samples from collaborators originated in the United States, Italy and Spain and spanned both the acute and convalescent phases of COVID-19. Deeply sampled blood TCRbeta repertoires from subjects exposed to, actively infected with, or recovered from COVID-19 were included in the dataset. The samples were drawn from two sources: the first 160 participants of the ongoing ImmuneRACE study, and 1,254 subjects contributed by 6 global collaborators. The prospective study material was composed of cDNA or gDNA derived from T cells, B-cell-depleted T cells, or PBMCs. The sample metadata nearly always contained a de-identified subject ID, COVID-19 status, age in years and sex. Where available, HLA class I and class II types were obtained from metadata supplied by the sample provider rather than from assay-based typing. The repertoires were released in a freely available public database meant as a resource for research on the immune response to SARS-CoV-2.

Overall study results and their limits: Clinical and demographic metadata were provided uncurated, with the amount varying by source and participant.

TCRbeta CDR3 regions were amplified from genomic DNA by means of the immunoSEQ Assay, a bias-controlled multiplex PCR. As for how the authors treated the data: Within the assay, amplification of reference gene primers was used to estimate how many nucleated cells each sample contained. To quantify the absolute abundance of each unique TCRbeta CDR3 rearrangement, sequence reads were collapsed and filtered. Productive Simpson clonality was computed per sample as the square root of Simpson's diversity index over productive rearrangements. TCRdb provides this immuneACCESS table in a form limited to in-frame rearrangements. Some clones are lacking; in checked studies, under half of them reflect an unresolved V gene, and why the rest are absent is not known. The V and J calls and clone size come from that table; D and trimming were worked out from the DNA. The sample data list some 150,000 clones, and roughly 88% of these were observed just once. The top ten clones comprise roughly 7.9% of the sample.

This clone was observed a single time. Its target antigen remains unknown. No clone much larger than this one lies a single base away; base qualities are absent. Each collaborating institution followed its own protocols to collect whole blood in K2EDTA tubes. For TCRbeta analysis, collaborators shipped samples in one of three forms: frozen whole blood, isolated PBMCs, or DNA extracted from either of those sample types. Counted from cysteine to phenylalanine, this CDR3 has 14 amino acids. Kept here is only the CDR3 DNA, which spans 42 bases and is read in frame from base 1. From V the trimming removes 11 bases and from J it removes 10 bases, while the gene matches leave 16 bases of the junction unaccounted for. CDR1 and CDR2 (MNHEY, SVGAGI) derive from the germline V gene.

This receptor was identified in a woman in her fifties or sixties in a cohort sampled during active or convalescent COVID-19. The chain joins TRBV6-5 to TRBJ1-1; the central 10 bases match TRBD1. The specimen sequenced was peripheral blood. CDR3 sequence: CAARSGQGTMGAFF. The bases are TGTGCCGCAAGATCGGGACAGGGGACCATGGGAGCTTTCTTT.